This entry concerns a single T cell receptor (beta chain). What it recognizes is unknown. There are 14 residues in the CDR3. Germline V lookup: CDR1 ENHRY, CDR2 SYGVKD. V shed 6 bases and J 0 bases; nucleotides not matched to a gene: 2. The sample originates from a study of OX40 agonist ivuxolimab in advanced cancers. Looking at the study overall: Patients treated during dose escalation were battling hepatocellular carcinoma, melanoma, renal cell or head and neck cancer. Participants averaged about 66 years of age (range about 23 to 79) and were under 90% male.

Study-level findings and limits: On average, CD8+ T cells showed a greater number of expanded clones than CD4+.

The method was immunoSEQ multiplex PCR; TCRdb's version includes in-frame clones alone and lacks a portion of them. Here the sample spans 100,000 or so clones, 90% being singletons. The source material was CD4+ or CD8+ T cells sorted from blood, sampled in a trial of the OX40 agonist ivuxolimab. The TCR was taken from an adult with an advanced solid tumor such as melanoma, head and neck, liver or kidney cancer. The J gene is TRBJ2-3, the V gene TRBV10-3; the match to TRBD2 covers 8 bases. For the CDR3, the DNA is TGTGCCATCAGCTTAGCGGGGAGCACAGATACGCAGTATTTT. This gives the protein CAISLAGSTDTQYF.